Below are 32 T cell receptor beta chains sequenced from a single sample in a study of blood T cell repertoires in COVID-19. Some clones are missing from TCRdb's copy, which holds only in-frame ones; the method was immunoSEQ multiplex PCR. The sample lists 200,000 to 300,000 clones; approximately 86% were seen once. The sequencing sample was made of peripheral blood. The receptors stem from a woman in her sixties or seventies with COVID-19, enrolled during active disease.

The chain has TRBV6-6 and TRBJ1-5; TRBD1 agrees at 9 bases. The CDR3 is made up of 18 amino acids. V trimming: 6 bases; J trimming: 0 bases; junction bases outside the gene matches: 12. Germline V gives CDR1 MNHNY, CDR2 SVGAGI (reference sequence). The CDR3 region is CASRRLPLTGGSNQPQHF. The DNA of the CDR3 is TGTGCCAGCAGACGACTCCCTTTGACAGGGGGTAGCAATCAGCCCCAGCATTTT.

This clone occurred once. The chain couples TRBV18 to TRBJ1-1; TRBD1 is a possible D gene (6 bases). The germline V gene encodes CDR1 KGHSH and CDR2 LQKENI. This CDR3 has 12 residues. Trimming took 5 bases from V and 7 from J, leaving 11 bases between them. CDR3 coding DNA: TGTGCCAGCTCAGGACAGACCTATGAAGCTTTCTTT. Translated: CASSGQTYEAFF.

V usage is TRBV30 and J usage is TRBJ2-1, with TRBD2 matching 15 bases. Germline lookup yields CDR1 GTSNPN and CDR2 SVGIG (reference sequence). This CDR3 comprises 16 residues. V lost 1 base and J lost 7; bases outside the gene matches: 5. The CDR3 sequence is CAWSAMGTSGRNEQFF. The CDR3 bases are TGTGCCTGGAGTGCAATGGGGACTAGCGGGAGGAATGAGCAGTTCTTC. Complete variable domain (other parts from reference TRBV30 and TRBJ2-1): SQTIHQWPATLVQPVGSPLSLECTVEGTSNPNLYWYRQAAGRGLQLLFYSVGIGQISSEVPQNLSASRPQDRQFILSSKKLLLSDSGFYLCAWSAMGTSGRNEQFFGPGTRLTVL.

The chain combines TRBV5-1 with TRBJ2-1; D is perhaps TRBD2 (5 bases). This CDR3 is built from 13 residues. CDR1 is SGHRS, CDR2 YFSETQ, per germline. V lost 0 bases and J lost 9, with 10 bases in between. The CDR3 loop reads CASSLERAGEQFF. CDR3 DNA sequence: TGCGCCAGCAGCTTGGAGAGGGCGGGTGAGCAGTTCTTC.

The chain has TRBV11-3 and TRBJ1-1, with 10 bases fitting TRBD1. This CDR3 contains 18 residues. The germline V gene encodes CDR1 SGHNT and CDR2 YENEEA. Trimming at V came to 3 bases and at J to 3 bases, leaving 13 bases not matched to a gene. DNA of the CDR3: TGTGCCAGCAGCTTCTATACCGGGACAGGGGCTTTTGACACTGAAGCTTTCTTT. Its translation is CASSFYTGTGAFDTEAFF.

This clone was counted a few times. This chain uses TRBV5-1 with TRBJ1-5; tentative D call: TRBD1 (6 bases). The CDR3 extends over 15 amino acids. Deletions cut 4 bases from V and 0 bases from J, with 11 bases between. Germline V gene data show CDR1 as SGHRS and CDR2 as YFSETQ. This CDR3 is CASSELDSSNQPQHF. DNA for the CDR3: TGCGCCAGCAGCGAACTGGACAGTAGCAATCAGCCCCAGCATTTT.

This rearrangement joins TRBV30 to TRBJ2-1; tentative D call: TRBD2 (7 bases). This CDR3 region has 13 residues. CDR1 GTSNPN and CDR2 SVGIG come from the germline V gene (reference sequence). Trimming shortened V by 2 bases and J by 10 bases, and 15 bases separated the two germline ends. The CDR3 coding sequence is TGTGCCTGGAGTCCCAGTAGGGGGGGCGAGCAGTTCTTC. Encoded protein: CAWSPSRGGEQFF.

The chain has TRBV5-1 and TRBJ1-5; 7 nucleotides align to TRBD1. Trimming at V came to 0 bases and at J to 6 bases, leaving 6 bases not matched to a gene. The germline V gene encodes CDR1 SGHRS and CDR2 YFSETQ. This CDR3 is 15 amino acids long. DNA for the CDR3: TGCGCCAGCAGCTTGGAGGGGTCAGGGGGTCAGCCCCAGCATTTT. Translation: CASSLEGSGGQPQHF.

This clone was seen only a few times. The gene calls are TRBV28 and TRBJ2-1, with 11 bases matching TRBD2. The junction had 8 bases not matched to a gene; V was cut back by 6 bases and J by 7 bases. The CDR3 is made up of 15 amino acids. Germline V lookup: CDR1 MDHEN, CDR2 SYDVKM. The CDR3 reads CASRNSGRARNEQFF. The CDR3 region has the DNA TGTGCCAGCAGAAATAGCGGGAGGGCGAGGAATGAGCAGTTCTTC.

This clone was seen a single time. V is TRBV5-1 and J is TRBJ2-7, with D maybe TRBD1 (6 bases). The CDR3 is 14 amino acids. V was pared by 4 bases and J by 5 bases, with 16 bases between. The germline gives CDR1 SGHRS, CDR2 YFSETQ. This CDR3 reads CASSQRTANHEQYF. CDR3 bases: TGCGCCAGCAGCCAGCGGACAGCGAACCACGAGCAGTACTTC.

J is TRBJ2-1 and V is TRBV7-3, with TRBD2 identical over 16 bases. With V trimmed by 5 bases and J by 8 bases, 12 bases remained unmatched. The V gene's germline CDR1 is SGHTA and CDR2 FQGTGA. CDR3 size: 18 residues. This CDR3 reads CASSPRWGLAGGNDEQFF. The CDR3 DNA sequence: TGTGCCAGCAGCCCCCGGTGGGGACTAGCGGGAGGGAATGATGAGCAGTTCTTC.

This clone was picked up a small number of times. The V and J genes are TRBV7-6 and TRBJ1-6; 9 nucleotides match TRBD1. CDR1 SGHVS and CDR2 FNYEAQ come from the germline V gene. V shed 5 bases, J shed 7 bases, and the junction held 9 bases outside the gene matches. The CDR3 length is 16 residues. For the CDR3, the DNA is TGTGCCAGCAGCACCCCCACAGGGGGCGGAAATTCACCCCTCCACTTT. Protein product: CASSTPTGGGNSPLHF.

The chain's CDR3 is CASSWGRGSYEQYF. The DNA of the CDR3 is TGTGCCAGCAGCTGGGGCAGGGGAAGCTACGAGCAGTACTTC. This chain uses TRBV11-2 with TRBJ2-7; D possibly corresponds to TRBD1 (6 bases). CDR1 is SGHAT, CDR2 FQNNGV, per germline. The CDR3 loop spans 14 amino acids. Trimming stripped 4 bases from V and 3 bases from J, with 13 bases between. Variable domain in full (rest from reference TRBV11-2 and TRBJ2-7): EAGVAQSPRYKIIEKRQSVAFWCNPISGHATLYWYQQILGQGPKLLIQFQNNGVVDDSQLPKDRFSAERLKGVDSTLKIQPAKLEDSAVYLCASSWGRGSYEQYFGPGTRLTVT.

This clone was counted between two and nine times. This chain uses TRBV6-5 with TRBJ1-2; D call uncertain. The germline CDR1 and CDR2 sequences are MNHEY and SVGAGI. This CDR3 has 13 amino acids. Trimming removed 5 bases from V and 4 bases from J, with 11 bases in between. This CDR3 is CASSNPQAYGYTF. The CDR3 DNA follows: TGTGCCAGCAGTAACCCCCAGGCCTATGGCTACACCTTC.

This clone was recorded only once. J is TRBJ2-7 and V is TRBV19; 14 nucleotides align to TRBD2. Germline V gene data show CDR1 as LNHDA and CDR2 as SQIVND (reference sequence). With 9 bases clipped from V and 1 base from J, the junction kept 8 bases outside the gene matches. The CDR3 consists of 16 residues. DNA of the CDR3: TGTGCCAGCAGGGGACTAGCGGGAGTAGGGTCCTACGAGCAGTACTTC. Translated, it gives CASRGLAGVGSYEQYF.

The chain recombines TRBV5-4 with TRBJ2-2; tentative D call: TRBD2 (6 bases). Between the trimmed V and J ends, which lost 6 bases and 0 bases, there was a span of 18 bases. The germline CDR1 and CDR2 sequences are SGHNT and YYREEE (reference sequence). CDR3 size: 17 residues. In DNA, the CDR3 is TGTGCCAGCACCAAAGGGAGGACGGGAGCGAACACCGGGGAGCTGTTTTTT. Amino acids: CASTKGRTGANTGELFF.

This clone was detected only once. The DNA of the CDR3 is TGTGCCAGCTCACCACCAGACAGGGTGGGGGGCTACACCTTC. It specifies CASSPPDRVGGYTF. The chain carries TRBV18 and TRBJ1-2, with 7 positions matching TRBD1. Germline CDR1 and CDR2: KGHSH and LQKENI. CDR3 length: 14 residues. V was pared by 0 bases and J by 8 bases, with 6 bases of the junction left unmatched.

This clone showed up just a few times. The rearrangement uses TRBV11-2 and TRBJ2-2; D is unresolved. The CDR3 spans 12 residues. The V gene lost 6 bases and the J gene lost 6 bases, with 8 bases spanning the gap. Germline lookup yields CDR1 SGHAT and CDR2 FQNNGV. This chain's CDR3 is CASRPQAGELFF. The DNA for the CDR3 is TGTGCCAGCAGACCCCAGGCCGGGGAGCTGTTTTTT.

The chain has TRBV29-1 and TRBJ2-2; 10 nucleotides line up with TRBD2. This CDR3 has 15 amino acids. Trimming took 5 bases from V and 4 from J; bases not matched to a gene: 7. CDR1 SQVTM and CDR2 ANQGSEA come from the germline V gene. DNA for the CDR3: TGCAGCGTTAAGACTAGCGGGCTTAGCACCGGGGAGCTGTTTTTT. Translating gives CSVKTSGLSTGELFF.

This chain joins TRBV7-6 and TRBJ1-1, with D uncertain. This CDR3 region has 13 residues. Germline CDR1 is SGHVS and CDR2 is FNYEAQ. V dropped 5 bases and J dropped 1 base, with 8 bases sitting between them. CDR3 residues: CASSQDTNTEAFF. The CDR3 DNA reads TGTGCCAGCAGCCAAGACACGAACACTGAAGCTTTCTTT.

This clone was observed once. This chain uses TRBV27 with TRBJ2-1; 7 positions agree with TRBD1. Looked up from germline, CDR1 is MNHEY and CDR2 is SMNVEV (reference sequence). With 5 bases clipped from V and 9 bases from J, the junction kept 7 bases outside the gene matches. There are 13 residues in the CDR3. In DNA form, the CDR3 reads TGTGCCAGCAGTATACAGGGGTCCGGTGAGCAGTTCTTC. It translates to CASSIQGSGEQFF.

This clone was detected ten times or more. The chain employs TRBV2 and TRBJ2-7; weak D call: TRBD2 (5 bases). From germline, CDR1 is SNHLY and CDR2 FYNNEI. V lost 6 bases and J 5 bases, leaving 17 bases between the germline ends. This CDR3 has 14 amino acids. CDR3 protein: CASRREQLGHEQYF. CDR3 sequence (DNA): TGTGCCAGCAGAAGGGAACAACTAGGGCACGAGCAGTACTTC.

This clone was counted a single time. This chain joins TRBV24-1 and TRBJ1-1, with 7 bases fitting TRBD1. The CDR3 covers 15 residues. V shed 5 bases and J 5 bases; nucleotides not matched to a gene: 10. From germline, CDR1 is KGHDR and CDR2 SFDVKD. The CDR3 region has the DNA TGTGCCACCAGTGCCGCGACAGGGAGAGGGACTGAAGCTTTCTTT. Protein product: CATSAATGRGTEAFF.

The CDR3 protein is CAWSVLGRMKDTQYF. The CDR3, as DNA: TGTGCCTGGAGTGTATTGGGGAGGATGAAAGATACGCAGTATTTT. J is TRBJ2-3 and V is TRBV30; D perhaps matches TRBD2 (6 bases). V shed 0 bases and J shed 5 bases, with 15 bases lying between them. The CDR3 has 15 amino acids. The germline V gene encodes CDR1 GTSNPN and CDR2 SVGIG (reference sequence).

V and J are TRBV30 and TRBJ1-4; 9 nucleotides align to TRBD1. Per germline, CDR1 GTSNPN and CDR2 SVGIG (reference sequence). The ends lost 4 bases at V and 5 bases at J; junction bases unmatched: 5. This CDR3 comprises 14 residues. CDR3 protein: CAWTPGQGNEKLFF. The CDR3 DNA reads as TGTGCCTGGACTCCGGGACAGGGAAATGAAAAACTGTTTTTT. The full variable domain, rest sourced from reference TRBV30 and TRBJ1-4, is SQTIHQWPATLVQPVGSPLSLECTVEGTSNPNLYWYRQAAGRGLQLLFYSVGIGQISSEVPQNLSASRPQDRQFILSSKKLLLSDSGFYLCAWTPGQGNEKLFFGSGTQLSVL.

V usage is TRBV19 and J usage is TRBJ2-3; no reliable D call. The germline V gene has CDR1 LNHDA and CDR2 SQIVND (reference sequence). Trimming removed 9 bases from V and 2 bases from J, with 15 bases in between. This CDR3 is 14 amino acids long. CDR3 DNA: TGTGCCAGCACTCGCCGACAAAACACAGATACGCAGTATTTT. As protein: CASTRRQNTDTQYF.

CDR3 region: CSALTGQETQYF. CDR3 DNA: TGCAGCGCCCTGACAGGGCAAGAGACCCAGTACTTC. The chain has TRBV29-1 and TRBJ2-5, with 7 bases aligning to TRBD1. The CDR3 sequence is 12 residues long. The germline V gene encodes CDR1 SQVTM and CDR2 ANQGSEA. The ends lost 7 bases at V and 2 bases at J; junction bases unmatched: 4.

This chain links TRBV25-1 with TRBJ2-5, with 10 bases matching TRBD2. The CDR3 consists of 18 residues. Looked up from germline, CDR1 is MGHDK and CDR2 is SYGVNS. The trim removed 4 bases at V and 2 bases at J, leaving 13 bases unmatched. CDR3: CASSGSSGSVTPQETQYF. The CDR3 region has the DNA TGTGCCAGCAGTGGGTCTAGCGGGAGCGTCACACCACAAGAGACCCAGTACTTC.

This clone came up a few times. For the CDR3, the DNA is TGTGCCAGCAGTTTATTGTGGCGGGACTCCAATGAGCAGTTCTTC. Its protein product is CASSLLWRDSNEQFF. V gene TRBV28 combines with J gene TRBJ2-1, with D possibly TRBD2 on 6 matching bases. The CDR3 runs to 15 residues. CDR1 is MDHEN and CDR2 is SYDVKM in the germline V gene. Between the trimmed V and J ends, which lost 1 base and 6 bases, there was a span of 13 bases.

The genes are TRBV9 and TRBJ2-7, with 9 bases matching TRBD2. The germline gives CDR1 SGDLS, CDR2 YYNGEE. CDR3 length: 15 amino acids. V lost 0 bases and J lost 4; bases outside the gene matches: 5. CDR3 sequence (DNA): TGTGCCAGCAGCGTAGCGGGACTAGCAACTTACGAGCAGTACTTC. Protein: CASSVAGLATYEQYF. The variable domain in full, completed from reference TRBV9 and TRBJ2-7, reads DSGVTQTPKHLITATGQRVTLRCSPRSGDLSVYWYQQSLDQGLQFLIQYYNGEERAKGNILERFSAQQFPDLHSELNLSSLELGDSALYFCASSVAGLATYEQYFGPGTRLTVT.

This clone appeared once. The chain couples TRBV19 to TRBJ2-1; possible D gene TRBD2, 5 bases. Germline V lookup: CDR1 LNHDA, CDR2 SQIVND (reference sequence). V was clipped by 3 bases and J by 0 bases, with 21 bases between them. The CDR3 contains 19 residues. DNA for the CDR3: TGTGCCAGTAGTATGAAGTCTGTGTCCAAAGCGGACTCCTACAATGAGCAGTTCTTC. Protein product: CASSMKSVSKADSYNEQFF.

The rearrangement links TRBV5-1 to TRBJ2-1; TRBD1 matches at 9 bases. The germline V gene has CDR1 SGHRS and CDR2 YFSETQ. The ends lost 4 bases at V and 2 bases at J; junction bases unmatched: 7. The CDR3 is 16 residues long. CDR3 bases: TGCGCCAGCAGCGCCGGACAGGGGCGAACCTACAATGAGCAGTTCTTC. It is translated as CASSAGQGRTYNEQFF.